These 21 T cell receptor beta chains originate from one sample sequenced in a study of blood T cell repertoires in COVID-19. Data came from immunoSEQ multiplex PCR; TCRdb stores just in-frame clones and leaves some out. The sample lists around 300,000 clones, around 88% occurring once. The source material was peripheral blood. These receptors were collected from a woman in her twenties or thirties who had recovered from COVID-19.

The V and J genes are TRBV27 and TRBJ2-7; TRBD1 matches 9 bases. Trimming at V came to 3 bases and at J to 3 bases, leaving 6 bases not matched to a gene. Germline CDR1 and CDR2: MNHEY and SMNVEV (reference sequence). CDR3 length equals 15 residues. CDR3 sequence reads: CASSLSGQGNYEQYF. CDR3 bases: TGTGCCAGCAGTTTGTCAGGACAGGGGAACTACGAGCAGTACTTC.

CDR3 DNA sequence: TGTGCCAGCAGCCTCGACAGGGGGATAGATCAGCCCCAGCATTTT. This sequence encodes CASSLDRGIDQPQHF. The chain recombines TRBV7-2 with TRBJ1-5; 9 positions match TRBD1. Germline lookup yields CDR1 SGHTA and CDR2 FQGNSA. Germline trimming cut 5 bases from V and 5 bases from J; bases unmatched to any gene: 7. The CDR3 covers 15 residues.

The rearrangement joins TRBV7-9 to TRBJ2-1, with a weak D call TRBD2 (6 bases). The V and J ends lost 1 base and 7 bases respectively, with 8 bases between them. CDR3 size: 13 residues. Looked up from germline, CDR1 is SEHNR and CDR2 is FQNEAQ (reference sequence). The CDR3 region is CASSLGTMNEQFF. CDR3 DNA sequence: TGTGCCAGCAGCTTAGGGACTATGAATGAGCAGTTCTTC.

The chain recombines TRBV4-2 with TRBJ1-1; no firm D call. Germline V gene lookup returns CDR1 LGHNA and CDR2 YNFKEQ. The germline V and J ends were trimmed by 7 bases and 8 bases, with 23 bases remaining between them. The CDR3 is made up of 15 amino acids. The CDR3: CASKPLPPLAGEAFF. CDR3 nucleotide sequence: TGTGCCAGCAAGCCGCTTCCCCCCCTTGCGGGGGAAGCTTTCTTT.

The CDR3 DNA reads TGTGCCAGCAGCATCAACGCCGGGACAGGGCTGGATCCGAACACTGAAGCTTTCTTT. It encodes CASSINAGTGLDPNTEAFF. The V gene is TRBV9, the J gene TRBJ1-1, with TRBD1 matching 9 bases. V gave up 4 bases and J gave up 1 base; unmatched junction bases: 17. The germline CDR1 and CDR2 sequences are SGDLS and YYNGEE. This CDR3 has 19 amino acids.

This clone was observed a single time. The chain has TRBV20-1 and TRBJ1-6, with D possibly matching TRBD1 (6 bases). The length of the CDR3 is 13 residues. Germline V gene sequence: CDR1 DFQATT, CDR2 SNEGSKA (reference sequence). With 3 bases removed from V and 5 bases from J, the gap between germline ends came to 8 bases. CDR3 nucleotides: TGCAGTGCTAGTGGGGGCAATAATTCACCCCTCCACTTT. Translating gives CSASGGNNSPLHF.

Here the CDR3 DNA reads TGCGCCAGCAGCCTCTATATCGGGGGAAACTATGGCTACACCTTC. This sequence encodes CASSLYIGGNYGYTF. The chain links TRBV4-3 to TRBJ1-2; D is perhaps TRBD1 (5 bases). Per the germline V gene, CDR1 is LGHNA and CDR2 is YSLEER. Trimming removed 4 bases from V and 2 bases from J, with 14 bases in between. The CDR3 extends over 15 amino acids.

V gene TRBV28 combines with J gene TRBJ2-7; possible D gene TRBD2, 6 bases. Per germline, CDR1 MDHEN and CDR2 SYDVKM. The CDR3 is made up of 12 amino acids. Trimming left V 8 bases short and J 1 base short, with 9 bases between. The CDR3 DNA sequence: TGTGCCAGCGGGCGGGGTTCCTACGAGCAGTACTTC. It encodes CASGRGSYEQYF.

CDR3 protein: CATSRGDSNQPQHF. DNA of the CDR3: TGTGCCACCAGCAGAGGAGATAGCAATCAGCCCCAGCATTTT. V is TRBV15 and J is TRBJ1-5; D call uncertain. The V end lost 1 base, the J end lost 0 bases, and 4 bases lay between the germline ends. Germline CDR1 LNHNV, CDR2 YYDKDF (reference sequence). There are 14 residues in the CDR3.

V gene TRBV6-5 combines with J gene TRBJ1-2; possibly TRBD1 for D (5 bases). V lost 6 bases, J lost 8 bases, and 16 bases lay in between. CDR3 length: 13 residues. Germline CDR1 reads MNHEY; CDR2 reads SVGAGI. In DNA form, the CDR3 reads TGTGCCAGCAGATCCACCGAGTCAGGGGGCTACACCTTC. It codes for CASRSTESGGYTF.

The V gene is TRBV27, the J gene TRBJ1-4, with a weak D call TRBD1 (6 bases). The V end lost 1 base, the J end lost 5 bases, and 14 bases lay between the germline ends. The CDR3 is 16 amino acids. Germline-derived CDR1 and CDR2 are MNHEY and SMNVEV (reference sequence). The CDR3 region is CASSLFIQGRNEKLFF. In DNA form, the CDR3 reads TGTGCCAGCAGTTTATTTATACAGGGTAGAAATGAAAAACTGTTTTTT.

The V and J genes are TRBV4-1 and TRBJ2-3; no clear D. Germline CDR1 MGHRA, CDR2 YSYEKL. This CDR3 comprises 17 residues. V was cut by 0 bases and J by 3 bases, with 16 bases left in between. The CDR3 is CASSQDLSLVSTDTQYF. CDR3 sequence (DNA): TGCGCCAGCAGCCAAGATTTAAGTCTAGTCTCAACAGATACGCAGTATTTT.

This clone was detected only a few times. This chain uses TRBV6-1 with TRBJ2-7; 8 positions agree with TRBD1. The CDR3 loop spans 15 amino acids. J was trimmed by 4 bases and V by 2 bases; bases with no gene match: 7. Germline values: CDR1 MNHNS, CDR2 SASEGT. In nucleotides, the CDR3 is TGTGCCAGCAGTGAAAGGACAGGGCGTGGGTACGAGCAGTACTTC. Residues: CASSERTGRGYEQYF.

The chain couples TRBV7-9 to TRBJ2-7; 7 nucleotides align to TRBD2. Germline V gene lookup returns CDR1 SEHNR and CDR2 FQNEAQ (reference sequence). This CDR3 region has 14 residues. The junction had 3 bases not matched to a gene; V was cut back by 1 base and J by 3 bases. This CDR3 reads CASSLGLAGYEQYF. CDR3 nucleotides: TGTGCCAGCAGCTTAGGACTAGCTGGCTACGAGCAGTACTTC.

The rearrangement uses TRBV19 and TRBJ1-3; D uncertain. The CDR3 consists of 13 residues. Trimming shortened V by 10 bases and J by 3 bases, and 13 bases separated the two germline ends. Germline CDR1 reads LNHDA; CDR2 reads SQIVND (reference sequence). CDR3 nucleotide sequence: TGTGCCACGACTTCCATGAGTGGAAACACCATATATTTT. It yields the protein CATTSMSGNTIYF.

The CDR3 loop reads CASRKNSSGTGYEKLFF. CDR3 sequence (DNA): TGCGCCAGCCGGAAGAATTCCTCCGGGACAGGGTACGAAAAACTGTTTTTT. The chain uses TRBV4-1 and TRBJ1-4, with TRBD1 identical over 9 bases. J was trimmed by 8 bases and V by 8 bases; bases with no gene match: 18. CDR1 and CDR2 (germline): MGHRA, YSYEKL. The CDR3 is 17 residues long.

CDR3 nucleotide sequence: TGTGCCAGCAGCCGCGGGTATGTAACCTACAATGAGCAGTTCTTC. Protein product: CASSRGYVTYNEQFF. The chain carries TRBV3-1 (or the pseudogene TRBV3-2) and TRBJ2-1; D is possibly TRBD2 (5 bases). The length of the CDR3 is 15 residues. Germline V gives CDR1 LGHDT, CDR2 YNNKEL (reference sequence). Deletions cut 4 bases from V and 2 bases from J, with 12 bases between.

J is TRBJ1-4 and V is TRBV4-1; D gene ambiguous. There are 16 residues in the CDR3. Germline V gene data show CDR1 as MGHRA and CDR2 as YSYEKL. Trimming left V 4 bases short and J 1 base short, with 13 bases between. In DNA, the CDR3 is TGCGCCAGCAGCCTCCGGACGCGGGTAACTAATGAAAAACTGTTTTTT. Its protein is CASSLRTRVTNEKLFF.

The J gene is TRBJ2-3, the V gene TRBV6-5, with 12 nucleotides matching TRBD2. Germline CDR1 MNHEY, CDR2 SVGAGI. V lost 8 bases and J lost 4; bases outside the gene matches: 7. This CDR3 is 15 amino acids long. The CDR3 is CASCSTSGGPDTQYF. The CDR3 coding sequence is TGTGCCAGCTGCTCGACTAGCGGGGGTCCAGATACGCAGTATTTT.

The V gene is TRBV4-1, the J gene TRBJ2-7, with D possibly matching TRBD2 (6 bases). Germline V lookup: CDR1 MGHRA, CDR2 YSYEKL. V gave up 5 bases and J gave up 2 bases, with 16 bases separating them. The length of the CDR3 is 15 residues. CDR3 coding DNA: TGCGCCAGCAGCACGCGGGACTCACAAACCTACGAGCAGTACTTC. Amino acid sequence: CASSTRDSQTYEQYF.

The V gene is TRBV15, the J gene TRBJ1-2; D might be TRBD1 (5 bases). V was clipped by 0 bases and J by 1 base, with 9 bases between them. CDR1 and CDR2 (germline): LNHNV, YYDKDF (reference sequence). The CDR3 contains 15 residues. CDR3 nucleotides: TGTGCCACCAGCAGAGATAAGACAGTTAACTATGGCTACACCTTC. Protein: CATSRDKTVNYGYTF. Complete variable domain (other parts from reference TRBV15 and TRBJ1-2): DAMVIQNPRYQVTQFGKPVTLSCSQTLNHNVMYWYQQKSSQAPKLLFHYYDKDFNNEADTPDNFQSRRPNTSFCFLDIRSPGLGDTAMYLCATSRDKTVNYGYTFGSGTRLTVV.